The sequence of this T cell receptor (beta chain) was determined in a study of shared clonotypes between healthy human individuals. As for the study in general: Each donor had three CD4 naive, three CD4 memory, two CD8 naive and one CD8 memory plate. Findings and caveats of the study: Only blood underwent sampling, and tissue repertoires likely differ. Clonotypes which were not shared had lower generation probabilities than clonotypes that all four donors shared.

This clone has just a few counts. Its antigen is still unknown. The method was immunoSEQ multiplex PCR; TCRdb's version includes in-frame clones alone and lacks a portion of them. Altogether some 1,100,000 clones are present, about 80% being singletons, with the ten largest covering more than 0.45%. CDR3 size: 14 residues. Per germline, CDR1 MNHNY and CDR2 SVGAGI (reference sequence). V was shortened by 5 bases and J by 7 bases, with 18 bases between the two germline ends. The sequenced sample was memory CD4+ T cells from PBMCs. Sample subset: CD45RA-negative fraction. This TCR derives from a man between 18 and 35 years old in good health. Some clones in this sample may be carry-over from other donors' samples. This chain connects TRBV6-6 to TRBJ2-7; D call uncertain. CDR3 coding DNA: TGTGCCAGCAGTCCTGATCGGGTGGCTTGGGAGCAGTACTTC. It encodes CASSPDRVAWEQYF.